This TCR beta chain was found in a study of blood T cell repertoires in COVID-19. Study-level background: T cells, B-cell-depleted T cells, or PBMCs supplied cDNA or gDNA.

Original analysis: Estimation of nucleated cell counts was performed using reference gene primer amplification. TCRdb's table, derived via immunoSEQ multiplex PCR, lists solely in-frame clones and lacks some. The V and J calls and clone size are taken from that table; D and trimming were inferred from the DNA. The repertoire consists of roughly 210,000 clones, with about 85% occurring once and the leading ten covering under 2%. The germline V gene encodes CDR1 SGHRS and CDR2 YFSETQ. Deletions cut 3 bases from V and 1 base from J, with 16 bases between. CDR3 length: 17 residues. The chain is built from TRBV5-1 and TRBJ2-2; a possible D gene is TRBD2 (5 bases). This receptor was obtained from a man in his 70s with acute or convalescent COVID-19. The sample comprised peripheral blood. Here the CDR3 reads CASSSPRSSGNTGELFF. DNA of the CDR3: TGCGCCAGCAGCTCGCCCCGTTCGAGCGGGAACACCGGGGAGCTGTTTTTT.